This is a list of T cell receptor beta chains from one sample in a study of T cell responses to AZD1222 COVID-19 vaccine. Generated by immunoSEQ multiplex PCR, the TCRdb table keeps only in-frame clones and is missing some. The sample lists roughly 190,000 clones, approximately 91% occurring once. The sample in question was peripheral blood, obtained on day 0 of AZD1222 vaccination. Receptors originate from an adult in good health. CDR3s include the opening cysteine and the closing phenylalanine or tryptophan. D genes are given only for firm matches. Clone size is not always given. Where it is, it says once, few, many or a class for expanded clones.

j_gene: TRBJ1-2
v_gene: TRBV5-8
abundance: NA
d_gene: NA
CDR3nt: TGTGCCAGCAGCTTCAAAACCGGCTATGGCTACACCTTC
CDR3aa: CASSFKTGYGYTF

j_gene: TRBJ1-2
v_gene: TRBV19
abundance: NA
d_gene: NA
CDR3nt: TGTGCCAGTATCCAAGACCCGTCCTATGGCTACACCTTC
CDR3aa: CASIQDPSYGYTF

j_gene: TRBJ2-7
v_gene: TRBV7-9
abundance: NA
d_gene: TRBD1
CDR3nt: TGTGCCAGCAGCGCCGGGACAGGGATCCACGAGCAGTACTTC
CDR3aa: CASSAGTGIHEQYF

j_gene: TRBJ2-7
v_gene: TRBV21-1
abundance: NA
d_gene: NA
CDR3nt: TGTGCCAGCAGCAAAGTGTGGACAACCTACGAGCAGTACTTC
CDR3aa: CASSKVWTTYEQYF

j_gene: TRBJ2-1
v_gene: TRBV6-4
abundance: NA
d_gene: TRBD2
CDR3nt: TGTGCCAGCAGTGTGGCTAGCGGGGGGGACAATGAGCAGTTCTTC
CDR3aa: CASSVASGGDNEQFF

j_gene: TRBJ2-3
v_gene: TRBV20-1
abundance: NA
d_gene: NA
CDR3nt: TGCAGTGCTAATGAGTTGGCGGGACGACAAAATACGCAGTATTTT
CDR3aa: CSANELAGRQNTQYF

j_gene: TRBJ2-5
v_gene: TRBV5-5
abundance: once
d_gene: NA
CDR3nt: TGTGCCAGCAGCTTGGAAGGCAGGGTCGGGGAGACCCAGTACTTC
CDR3aa: CASSLEGRVGETQYF

j_gene: TRBJ1-2
v_gene: TRBV5-1
abundance: NA
d_gene: NA
CDR3nt: TGCGCCAGCAGCTTGGGTACAGCTAATACCTATGGCTACACCTTC
CDR3aa: CASSLGTANTYGYTF

j_gene: TRBJ2-2
v_gene: TRBV12-3/TRBV12-4
abundance: NA
d_gene: NA
CDR3nt: TGTGCCAGCAGGCAAACAGGGTCCGGGGAGCTGTTTTTT
CDR3aa: CASRQTGSGELFF

j_gene: TRBJ2-7
v_gene: TRBV5-6
abundance: few
d_gene: NA
CDR3nt: TGTGCCAGCAGACCCACGGGCAGGGTTAGTTACGAGCAGTACTTC
CDR3aa: CASRPTGRVSYEQYF

j_gene: TRBJ1-3
v_gene: TRBV28
abundance: NA
d_gene: NA
CDR3nt: TGTGCCAGCAGTTTCAGTGGGACGGCTGGAAACACCATATATTTT
CDR3aa: CASSFSGTAGNTIYF

j_gene: TRBJ1-4
v_gene: TRBV5-1
abundance: NA
d_gene: NA
CDR3nt: TGCGCCAGCAGCTTAACGGCGGGAACTAATGAAAAACTGTTTTTT
CDR3aa: CASSLTAGTNEKLFF

j_gene: TRBJ2-1
v_gene: TRBV29-1
abundance: NA
d_gene: NA
CDR3nt: TGCAGCGGCACCTCTGGGGATGAGCAGTTCTTC
CDR3aa: CSGTSGDEQFF

j_gene: TRBJ2-7
v_gene: TRBV19
abundance: NA
d_gene: TRBD2
CDR3nt: TGTGCCAGTAGTGGCGGGGGATCTACCTACGAGCAGTACTTC
CDR3aa: CASSGGGSTYEQYF

j_gene: TRBJ1-5
v_gene: TRBV19
abundance: NA
d_gene: NA
CDR3nt: TGTGCCAGTAGTATAGGAACGGATAGGGGCGGACACCAGCATTTT
CDR3aa: CASSIGTDRGGHQHF

j_gene: TRBJ1-6
v_gene: TRBV6-5
abundance: NA
d_gene: TRBD1
CDR3nt: TGTGCCAGCAGCAGGGACAGGGGGAATTCACCCCTCCACTTT
CDR3aa: CASSRDRGNSPLHF

j_gene: TRBJ2-7
v_gene: TRBV5-6
abundance: NA
d_gene: NA
CDR3nt: TGTGCCAGCAGCTTTGGCCAGGACACAACCTACGAGCAGTACTTC
CDR3aa: CASSFGQDTTYEQYF

j_gene: TRBJ2-5
v_gene: TRBV7-7
abundance: once
d_gene: NA
CDR3nt: TGTGCTAGCAGCTTATGGCGATTCGAGACCCAGTACTTC
CDR3aa: CASSLWRFETQYF

j_gene: TRBJ1-3
v_gene: TRBV7-9
abundance: NA
d_gene: NA
CDR3nt: TGTGCCAGCAGCCTGGCGGCACCGACGGGGGGAAACACCATATATTTT
CDR3aa: CASSLAAPTGGNTIYF

j_gene: TRBJ2-3
v_gene: TRBV15
abundance: NA
d_gene: NA
CDR3nt: TGTGCCACCAGCAGTGATCTTGCTAGCGCAAGCACAGATACGCAGTATTTT
CDR3aa: CATSSDLASASTDTQYF

j_gene: TRBJ1-2
v_gene: TRBV7-9
abundance: NA
d_gene: NA
CDR3nt: TGTGCCAGCAGCTTAGCAGGGTCGGCGAACTATGGCTACACCTTC
CDR3aa: CASSLAGSANYGYTF

j_gene: TRBJ2-2
v_gene: TRBV7-2
abundance: NA
d_gene: TRBD2
CDR3nt: TGTGCCAGCTCATATTGGACTAGCGGGGGTCCCGGGGAGCTGTTTTTT
CDR3aa: CASSYWTSGGPGELFF

j_gene: TRBJ2-5
v_gene: TRBV5-6
abundance: NA
d_gene: TRBD1
CDR3nt: TGTGCCAGCAGCTACGGGACAGATAGAGAGACCCAGTACTTC
CDR3aa: CASSYGTDRETQYF

j_gene: TRBJ2-1
v_gene: TRBV24-1
abundance: NA
d_gene: NA
CDR3nt: TGTGCCACCAGTATCAGCCGGGAGCAGTTCTTC
CDR3aa: CATSISREQFF

j_gene: TRBJ1-3
v_gene: TRBV9
abundance: NA
d_gene: NA
CDR3nt: TGTGCCAGCAGCGTATCGGGGGACACCATATATTTT
CDR3aa: CASSVSGDTIYF

j_gene: TRBJ2-7
v_gene: TRBV9
abundance: NA
d_gene: NA
CDR3nt: TGTGCCAGCAGCGTGGCTACCGGGCCGAACTACGAGCAGTACTTC
CDR3aa: CASSVATGPNYEQYF

j_gene: TRBJ1-1
v_gene: TRBV5-6
abundance: NA
d_gene: NA
CDR3nt: TGTGCCAGCACCGGTGCCGGGGGAGGAGTGAACACTGAAGCTTTCTTT
CDR3aa: CASTGAGGGVNTEAFF

j_gene: TRBJ2-7
v_gene: TRBV7-9
abundance: NA
d_gene: NA
CDR3nt: TGTGCCAGCAACCCTGGGGGCTACGAGCAGTACTTC
CDR3aa: CASNPGGYEQYF

j_gene: TRBJ2-1
v_gene: TRBV24-1
abundance: NA
d_gene: TRBD2
CDR3nt: TGTGCCACCAGTGATCGATCCCCCGCGGGAGGGAGAGATGAGCAGTTCTTC
CDR3aa: CATSDRSPAGGRDEQFF

j_gene: TRBJ1-2
v_gene: TRBV10-3
abundance: NA
d_gene: TRBD1
CDR3nt: TGTGCCATCAGCCAAGGGACAGGGGAGAACTATGGCTACACCTTC
CDR3aa: CAISQGTGENYGYTF

j_gene: TRBJ2-7
v_gene: TRBV6-2/TRBV6-3
abundance: NA
d_gene: NA
CDR3nt: TGTGCCAGCAGTTATTGGGGCGAGCAGTACTTC
CDR3aa: CASSYWGEQYF

j_gene: TRBJ2-1
v_gene: TRBV3-1/TRBV3-2
abundance: NA
d_gene: NA
CDR3nt: TGTGCCAGCAGCCAAGAAGATCTGCGGCTCAGGTACCCATACAATGAGCAGTTCTTC
CDR3aa: CASSQEDLRLRYPYNEQFF

j_gene: TRBJ1-6
v_gene: TRBV2
abundance: NA
d_gene: NA
CDR3nt: TGTGCCAGCAGAATGACCCGGTCACCCCTCCACTTT
CDR3aa: CASRMTRSPLHF

j_gene: TRBJ2-7
v_gene: TRBV9
abundance: NA
d_gene: TRBD2
CDR3nt: TGTGCCAGCAGCGTAGAGGGACTAGCGGGGGCTGAGCAGTACTTC
CDR3aa: CASSVEGLAGAEQYF

j_gene: TRBJ2-1
v_gene: TRBV18
abundance: once
d_gene: NA
CDR3nt: TGTGCCAGCTCACCATCCACGTTGTATGAGCAGTTCTTC
CDR3aa: CASSPSTLYEQFF

j_gene: TRBJ2-1
v_gene: TRBV9
abundance: NA
d_gene: TRBD2
CDR3nt: TGTGCCAGCAGCCCCGACCTAGCGGGAGTCCGCAATGAGCAGTTCTTC
CDR3aa: CASSPDLAGVRNEQFF

j_gene: TRBJ2-3
v_gene: TRBV7-9
abundance: NA
d_gene: TRBD2
CDR3nt: TGTGCCAGCAGCGGCGGACTAGCGGGAGTTCCAGATACGCAGTATTTT
CDR3aa: CASSGGLAGVPDTQYF

j_gene: TRBJ2-5
v_gene: TRBV15
abundance: NA
d_gene: NA
CDR3nt: TGTGCCACCAGCAGAGTGGGCACCCAGTACTTC
CDR3aa: CATSRVGTQYF

j_gene: TRBJ2-7
v_gene: TRBV19
abundance: NA
d_gene: NA
CDR3nt: TGTGCCAGTAGTGGCCCAGCCTACGAGCAGTACTTC
CDR3aa: CASSGPAYEQYF

j_gene: TRBJ2-2
v_gene: TRBV28
abundance: NA
d_gene: TRBD1
CDR3nt: TGTGCCAGCGGCACCATCACGGGGACAGTCGGTGGCACCGGGGAGCTGTTTTTT
CDR3aa: CASGTITGTVGGTGELFF

j_gene: TRBJ2-1
v_gene: TRBV11-1
abundance: once
d_gene: NA
CDR3nt: TGTGCCAGCAGCTTAGGGCTAGACTACAATGAGCAGTTCTTC
CDR3aa: CASSLGLDYNEQFF

j_gene: TRBJ2-1
v_gene: TRBV2
abundance: NA
d_gene: NA
CDR3nt: TGTGCCAGCAGTGACCCCGCTAGTTTATTGCACAATGAGCAGTTCTTC
CDR3aa: CASSDPASLLHNEQFF

j_gene: TRBJ1-1
v_gene: TRBV27
abundance: NA
d_gene: NA
CDR3nt: TGTGCCAGCAGCCGCCGACAGGCGAACACTGAAGCTTTCTTT
CDR3aa: CASSRRQANTEAFF

j_gene: TRBJ1-6
v_gene: TRBV28
abundance: NA
d_gene: TRBD1
CDR3nt: TGTGCCAGCAGTTTAGAACAGGGGGGTTCACCCCTCCACTTT
CDR3aa: CASSLEQGGSPLHF

j_gene: TRBJ1-1
v_gene: TRBV10-2
abundance: NA
d_gene: NA
CDR3nt: TGCGCCAGCAGTGAGCCCCCAGGGAGAGGAGACACTGAAGCTTTCTTT
CDR3aa: CASSEPPGRGDTEAFF

j_gene: TRBJ2-7
v_gene: TRBV18
abundance: NA
d_gene: TRBD1
CDR3nt: TGTGCCAGCTCAATCAAACAGGGGAAAAACGAGCAGTACTTC
CDR3aa: CASSIKQGKNEQYF

j_gene: TRBJ2-3
v_gene: TRBV7-3
abundance: once
d_gene: NA
CDR3nt: TGTGCCAGCAGCTCACAGCCAACTAGTGGAGATACGCAGTATTTT
CDR3aa: CASSSQPTSGDTQYF

j_gene: TRBJ1-2
v_gene: TRBV14
abundance: NA
d_gene: NA
CDR3nt: TGTGCCAGCAGCCAAGCTAGGGCGAACTATGGCTACACCTTC
CDR3aa: CASSQARANYGYTF

j_gene: TRBJ2-7
v_gene: TRBV18
abundance: NA
d_gene: NA
CDR3nt: TGTGCCAGCTCACAGGGTCGCGGCTACGAGCAGTACTTC
CDR3aa: CASSQGRGYEQYF

j_gene: TRBJ2-1
v_gene: TRBV19
abundance: NA
d_gene: NA
CDR3nt: TGTGCCAGTAGTAAGTTGGAGGGCAATGAGCAGTTCTTC
CDR3aa: CASSKLEGNEQFF

j_gene: TRBJ1-5
v_gene: TRBV3-1/TRBV3-2
abundance: NA
d_gene: NA
CDR3nt: TGTGCCAGCGCTCAGGGTTTCAATCAGCCCCAGCATTTT
CDR3aa: CASAQGFNQPQHF

j_gene: TRBJ1-2
v_gene: TRBV5-4
abundance: NA
d_gene: NA
CDR3nt: TGTGCCAGCAGCGCCACAGGGAGAATCTATGGCTACACCTTC
CDR3aa: CASSATGRIYGYTF

j_gene: TRBJ1-2
v_gene: TRBV5-1
abundance: NA
d_gene: NA
CDR3nt: TGCGCCAGCAGCTTAGACGGCAGCTATGGCTACACCTTC
CDR3aa: CASSLDGSYGYTF